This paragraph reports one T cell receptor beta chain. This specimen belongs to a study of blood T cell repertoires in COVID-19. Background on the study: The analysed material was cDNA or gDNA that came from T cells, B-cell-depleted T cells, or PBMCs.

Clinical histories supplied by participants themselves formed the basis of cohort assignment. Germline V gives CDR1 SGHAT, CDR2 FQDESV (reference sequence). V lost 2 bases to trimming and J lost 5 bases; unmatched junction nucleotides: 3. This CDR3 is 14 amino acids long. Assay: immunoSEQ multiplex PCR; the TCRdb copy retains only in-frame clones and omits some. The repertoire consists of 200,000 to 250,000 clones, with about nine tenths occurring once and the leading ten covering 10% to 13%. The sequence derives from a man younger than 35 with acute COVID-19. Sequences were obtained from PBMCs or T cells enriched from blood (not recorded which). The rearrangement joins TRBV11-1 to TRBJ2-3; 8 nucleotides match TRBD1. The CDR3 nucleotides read TGTGCCAGCAGCTTACTGACAGGGGAAGATACGCAGTATTTT. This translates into CASSLLTGEDTQYF.